One TCR beta chain is described in this entry. These data are taken from a study of blood T cell repertoires in COVID-19. Overall study: Both acute and convalescent COVID-19 samples were obtained from the United States, Italy and Spain. From T cells, B-cell-depleted T cells, or PBMCs came the material, which was cDNA or gDNA.

Per the study methods: Reference gene primer amplification gave estimated nucleated cell counts. TCRdb keeps only in-frame clones here, not all; method: immunoSEQ multiplex PCR. Clone size and V and J calls were adopted from that table, with D and trimming inferred from the DNA. Among around 120,000 clones, 60% to 85% were seen once, and the ten largest hold approximately 5.6%. Trimming stripped 5 bases from V and 3 bases from J, with 16 bases between. Germline V CDR1 and CDR2: SNHLY, FYNNEI. The CDR3 runs 15 residues. The sequenced sample consisted of peripheral blood. The clonotype originates from a man in his 70s with acute or convalescent COVID-19. The V gene is TRBV2, the J gene TRBJ1-1; D is perhaps TRBD1 (6 bases). As DNA, the CDR3 is TGTGCCAGCAGTTTAACTCACCCAGGGGACACTGAAGCTTTCTTT. Protein product: CASSLTHPGDTEAFF.